These 27 T cell receptor beta chains were sequenced from one sample in a study of T cell responses to AZD1222 COVID-19 vaccine. The assay was immunoSEQ multiplex PCR, and TCRdb's table has in-frame clones only and misses some. The table has about 85,000 clones, about 86% seen once; the top ten hold approximately 7%. The source material was peripheral blood, sampled on day 0 of AZD1222 vaccination. Receptors originate from an adult in good health.

The chain carries TRBV5-5 and TRBJ1-4, with 9 nucleotides matching TRBD1. The CDR3 extends over 19 amino acids. Unmatched junction bases numbered 13, after V lost 4 bases and J lost 0 bases. CDR1 is SGHKS, CDR2 YYEKEE, per germline (reference sequence). CDR3 region: CASSLEGDRGYATNEKLFF. CDR3 nucleotides: TGTGCCAGCAGCCTTGAGGGTGACAGGGGGTATGCAACTAATGAAAAACTGTTTTTT. Full variable domain (remainder filled in from reference TRBV5-5 and TRBJ1-4): DAGVTQSPTHLIKTRGQQVTLRCSPISGHKSVSWYQQVLGQGPQFIFQYYEKEERGRGNFPDRFSARQFPNYSSELNVNALLLGDSALYLCASSLEGDRGYATNEKLFFGSGTQLSVL.

Only a few counts were recorded for this clone. This chain joins TRBV6-5 and TRBJ2-5; perhaps TRBD2 as D (5 bases). Trimming removed 6 bases at V and 0 bases at J, with 11 bases between. CDR1 is MNHEY and CDR2 is SVGAGI in the germline V gene. This CDR3 has 14 amino acids. DNA of the CDR3: TGTGCCAGCAGGACGGGGTTGTACCAAGAGACCCAGTACTTC. It codes for CASRTGLYQETQYF.

V and J are TRBV18 and TRBJ2-1, with 9 bases identical to TRBD1. The CDR3 runs 16 residues. Germline V gives CDR1 KGHSH, CDR2 LQKENI. After removal of 5 bases from V and 0 bases from J, the junction contained 5 bases not matched to a gene. As DNA, the CDR3 is TGTGCCAGCTCATCGGACAGGGGAAGCTCCTACAATGAGCAGTTCTTC. It codes for CASSSDRGSSYNEQFF.

The J gene is TRBJ2-7, the V gene TRBV27; 11 bases line up with TRBD2. Trimming cost V 5 bases and J 3 bases; bases outside gene matches: 6. Germline-derived CDR1 and CDR2 are MNHEY and SMNVEV (reference sequence). This CDR3 is built from 15 residues. Written as DNA, the CDR3 is TGTGCCAGCAGTAAGCCGGGACTAGCGGTCTACGAGCAGTACTTC. It translates to CASSKPGLAVYEQYF.

The chain links TRBV28 to TRBJ2-4; 7 bases are a match to TRBD1. The CDR3 sequence is 16 residues long. Germline loops: CDR1 MDHEN, CDR2 SYDVKM. The V segment lost 7 bases and the J segment 0 bases; nucleotides outside the gene matches: 9. The CDR3 loop is CASTPTGQLAKNIQYF. The CDR3 bases are TGTGCCAGCACCCCTACGGGACAGTTAGCCAAAAACATTCAGTACTTC. The complete variable domain, with remaining parts taken from reference TRBV28 and TRBJ2-4, reads DVKVTQSSRYLVKRTGEKVFLECVQDMDHENMFWYRQDPGLGLRLIYFSYDVKMKEKGDIPEGYSVSREKKERFSLILESASTNQTSMYLCASTPTGQLAKNIQYFGAGTRLSVL.

J is TRBJ1-1 and V is TRBV5-6; D is undetermined. The CDR3 has 14 residues. The germline V and J ends were trimmed by 0 bases and 1 base, with 7 bases remaining between them. Germline values: CDR1 SGHDT, CDR2 YYEEEE. In DNA form, the CDR3 reads TGTGCCAGCAGCTTGGTGCGGGCGAACACTGAAGCTTTCTTT. Its translation: CASSLVRANTEAFF.

The chain is built from TRBV4-3 and TRBJ1-2; D is undetermined. Deletions cut 0 bases from V and 7 bases from J, with 12 bases between. Per the germline V gene, CDR1 is LGHNA and CDR2 is YSLEER. The CDR3 totals 14 residues. This chain's CDR3 is CASSQESGDGGYTF. The CDR3 nucleotides read TGCGCCAGCAGCCAAGAGAGCGGGGATGGTGGCTACACCTTC.

The V call is TRBV30, the J call TRBJ2-2; D is ambiguous. The V and J ends lost 1 base and 4 bases respectively, with 16 bases between them. Germline V gene lookup returns CDR1 GTSNPN and CDR2 SVGIG (reference sequence). The CDR3 sequence is 16 residues long. The DNA of the CDR3 is TGTGCCTGGAGTGATGGCACCGGGCCTCGCACCGGGGAGCTGTTTTTT. Translating gives CAWSDGTGPRTGELFF.

The V gene is TRBV3-1 (or the pseudogene TRBV3-2), the J gene TRBJ1-1, with D tentatively TRBD1 (5 bases). Germline V lookup: CDR1 LGHDT, CDR2 YNNKEL (reference sequence). The CDR3 loop spans 13 amino acids. Trimming removed 2 bases at V and 10 bases at J, with 14 bases between. The CDR3 nucleotides are TGTGCCAGCAGCCAAATATCAGGGAGGGTAGCTTTCTTT. It codes for CASSQISGRVAFF.

The chain carries TRBV27 and TRBJ2-5, with TRBD1 matching over 9 bases. The V and J ends lost 5 bases and 5 bases, in that order; junction bases with no gene match: 15. Germline-derived CDR1 and CDR2 are MNHEY and SMNVEV (reference sequence). The CDR3 runs to 17 residues. The CDR3 region is CASSPFITGGRRETQYF. CDR3 coding DNA: TGTGCCAGCAGTCCCTTTATTACAGGGGGCCGTAGGGAGACCCAGTACTTC.

The V and J genes are TRBV12-3 or TRBV12-4 and TRBJ1-1; D not resolved. This CDR3 has 13 amino acids. The V gene lost 6 bases and the J gene lost 5 bases, with 13 bases spanning the gap. In DNA, the CDR3 is TGTGCCAGCAGCCCGACGGGGAGGACTGAAGCTTTCTTT. Translation: CASSPTGRTEAFF.

The chain joins TRBV12-3 or TRBV12-4 to TRBJ1-5; D call uncertain. The CDR3 runs to 13 residues. With 4 bases removed from V and 3 bases from J, the gap between germline ends came to 7 bases. Written as DNA, the CDR3 is TGTGCCAGCAGTTGGTCAGACAATCAGCCCCAGCATTTT. Protein: CASSWSDNQPQHF.

The chain employs TRBV4-2 and TRBJ2-1, with TRBD2 as a possible D gene (5 bases). V lost 4 bases to trimming and J lost 2 bases, with 12 bases between them. Germline V gives CDR1 LGHNA, CDR2 YNFKEQ. The CDR3 sequence is 15 residues long. This CDR3 is CASSPESGTYNEQFF. CDR3 nucleotides: TGTGCCAGCAGCCCTGAATCGGGAACCTACAATGAGCAGTTCTTC.

This clone appeared once. The chain joins TRBV14 to TRBJ1-2; D uncertain. This CDR3 has 14 amino acids. The germline V gene encodes CDR1 SGHDN and CDR2 FVKESK. V lost 1 base, J lost 0 bases, and 6 bases lay in between. DNA for the CDR3: TGTGCCAGCAGCCAAGGGTTAGCTAACTATGGCTACACCTTC. Translated: CASSQGLANYGYTF.

This clone has just a few counts. This rearrangement joins TRBV6-1 to TRBJ1-2; D is unresolved. The CDR3 contains 16 residues. Germline V lookup: CDR1 MNHNS, CDR2 SASEGT. The V and J ends lost 0 bases and 1 base respectively, with 12 bases between them. CDR3 in amino acids: CASSEAEGRSNYGYTF. In DNA form, the CDR3 reads TGTGCCAGCAGTGAAGCGGAGGGCAGGAGTAACTATGGCTACACCTTC.

The V and J genes are TRBV2 and TRBJ1-6; possible D gene TRBD1, 5 bases. This CDR3 is 15 amino acids long. Germline CDR1 reads SNHLY; CDR2 reads FYNNEI. The ends were cut back, 1 base at V and 6 bases at J, with 10 bases in the middle. DNA of the CDR3: TGTGCCAGCAGTGAAGGTACAGGACTTAATTCACCCCTCCACTTT. It is translated as CASSEGTGLNSPLHF.

The chain couples TRBV23-1 to TRBJ1-5; no firm D call. Being an ORF, TRBV23-1 has a function that is uncertain. The CDR3 has 16 amino acids. Trimming left V 0 bases short and J 0 bases short, with 9 bases between. CDR3 sequence (DNA): TGCGCCAGCAGTCAATCGCGGATCTATAGCAATCAGCCCCAGCATTTT. This encodes CASSQSRIYSNQPQHF.

The V call is TRBV28, the J call TRBJ2-7; 10 bases align to TRBD1. The V and J ends lost 5 bases and 4 bases, in that order; junction bases with no gene match: 8. Germline lookup yields CDR1 MDHEN and CDR2 SYDVKM. CDR3 size: 15 residues. Here the CDR3 reads CASSPTGTGAYEQYF. CDR3 nucleotide sequence: TGTGCCAGCAGTCCGACCGGGACAGGGGCTTACGAGCAGTACTTC.

This clone was seen once. The J gene is TRBJ1-4, the V gene TRBV11-2; weak D call: TRBD1 (6 bases). The germline V gene has CDR1 SGHAT and CDR2 FQNNGV. This CDR3 comprises 15 residues. With 5 bases removed from V and 1 base from J, the gap between germline ends came to 11 bases. CDR3 protein: CASSPQGLTNEKLFF. In DNA form, the CDR3 reads TGTGCCAGCAGCCCCCAGGGGCTAACTAATGAAAAACTGTTTTTT.

The chain joins TRBV5-1 to TRBJ1-1; D call uncertain. Looked up from germline, CDR1 is SGHRS and CDR2 is YFSETQ. Trimming left V 3 bases short and J 1 base short, with 10 bases between. The CDR3 length is 14 residues. The CDR3 DNA is TGCGCCAGCAGCTCCCTCTCGGGGAACACTGAAGCTTTCTTT. It encodes CASSSLSGNTEAFF. Full variable domain (missing parts from reference TRBV5-1 and TRBJ1-1): KAGVTQTPRYLIKTRGQQVTLSCSPISGHRSVSWYQQTPGQGLQFLFEYFSETQRNKGNFPGRFSGRQFSNSRSEMNVSTLELGDSALYLCASSSLSGNTEAFFGQGTRLTVV.

The sample holds one count of this clone. V usage is TRBV27 and J usage is TRBJ2-7; 7 bases line up with TRBD2. The CDR3 covers 12 residues. The germline V gene has CDR1 MNHEY and CDR2 SMNVEV (reference sequence). Trimming cost V 8 bases and J 3 bases; bases outside gene matches: 4. CDR3 region: CASRGERYEQYF. As DNA, the CDR3 is TGTGCCAGCCGGGGGGAACGCTACGAGCAGTACTTC.

The chain recombines TRBV11-2 with TRBJ2-5; D tentatively reads TRBD1 or TRBD2 (5 bases each). The ends were cut back, 4 bases at V and 0 bases at J, with 15 bases in the middle. Germline CDR1 SGHAT, CDR2 FQNNGV. CDR3 length: 16 residues. This chain's CDR3 is CASSYLGVGDQETQYF. The DNA for the CDR3 is TGTGCCAGCAGCTACCTGGGGGTTGGGGACCAAGAGACCCAGTACTTC.

This chain connects TRBV28 to TRBJ2-3; D perhaps matches TRBD1 (5 bases). The CDR3 consists of 13 residues. The germline gives CDR1 MDHEN, CDR2 SYDVKM. Trimming removed 5 bases from V and 4 bases from J, with 10 bases in between. CDR3 nucleotide sequence: TGTGCCAGCAGTGAACCAGGGTCAGATACGCAGTATTTT. Residues: CASSEPGSDTQYF. The entire variable domain, with the rest obtained from reference TRBV28 and TRBJ2-3, is as follows: DVKVTQSSRYLVKRTGEKVFLECVQDMDHENMFWYRQDPGLGLRLIYFSYDVKMKEKGDIPEGYSVSREKKERFSLILESASTNQTSMYLCASSEPGSDTQYFGPGTRLTVL.

The chain couples TRBV7-9 to TRBJ2-1; 7 positions agree with TRBD1. Per germline, CDR1 SEHNR and CDR2 FQNEAQ (reference sequence). Trimming took 3 bases from V and 0 from J; bases not matched to a gene: 11. CDR3 length equals 18 residues. CDR3: CASSFDRETIYSYNEQFF. The CDR3 nucleotides are TGTGCCAGCAGCTTCGACAGGGAGACAATATACTCCTACAATGAGCAGTTCTTC.

The chain links TRBV30 to TRBJ1-1; 8 bases map to TRBD1. Germline lookup yields CDR1 GTSNPN and CDR2 SVGIG (reference sequence). The CDR3 is 12 amino acids. V shed 7 bases and J 6 bases; nucleotides not matched to a gene: 7. The CDR3 spells CAYTGGTAEAFF. CDR3 sequence (DNA): TGTGCCTACACAGGGGGTACCGCTGAAGCTTTCTTT.

The V call is TRBV19, the J call TRBJ1-2, with 8 bases identical to TRBD1. Germline V gene sequence: CDR1 LNHDA, CDR2 SQIVND (reference sequence). This CDR3 contains 14 residues. With 7 bases clipped from V and 3 bases from J, the junction kept 7 bases outside the gene matches. CDR3 sequence: CASNLRDRYYGYTF. CDR3 sequence (DNA): TGTGCCAGTAACCTCCGGGACAGGTACTATGGCTACACCTTC. Full variable domain (outside the CDR3, taken from reference TRBV19 and TRBJ1-2): DGGITQSPKYLFRKEGQNVTLSCEQNLNHDAMYWYRQDPGQGLRLIYYSQIVNDFQKGDIAEGYSVSREKKESFPLTVTSAQKNPTAFYLCASNLRDRYYGYTFGSGTRLTVV.

The count of this clone is one. The J gene is TRBJ2-1, the V gene TRBV9; 11 nucleotides match TRBD2. This CDR3 has 18 residues. From germline, CDR1 is SGDLS and CDR2 YYNGEE. The junction had 13 bases not matched to a gene; V was cut back by 4 bases and J by 4 bases. The CDR3 region has the DNA TGTGCCAGCAGCTTAGTAGCGGGAGGGCCTTCCGTATACAATGAGCAGTTCTTC. Residues: CASSLVAGGPSVYNEQFF. Full variable domain (remainder filled in from reference TRBV9 and TRBJ2-1): DSGVTQTPKHLITATGQRVTLRCSPRSGDLSVYWYQQSLDQGLQFLIQYYNGEERAKGNILERFSAQQFPDLHSELNLSSLELGDSALYFCASSLVAGGPSVYNEQFFGPGTRLTVL.